Below are 19 T cell receptor beta chains sequenced from a single sample in a study of blood T cells in healthy people across ages. The authors ran a second PCR of roughly 6 to 11 cycles using a sample-barcoded 5' primer and a J-beta primer mix. TCRdb passed the 5' RACE reads through MiXCR, listing each CDR3 protein once. The repertoire has over 1,500,000 distinct CDR3 sequences, around 50% of them found once; the top ten carry over 2%. What was sequenced was blood. Every receptor here comes from a middle-aged woman in good health.

CDR3 in amino acids: CASSGTGRTGELFF. For the CDR3, the DNA is TGTGCCAGCAGCGGGACAGGGAGGACCGGGGAGCTGTTTTTT. The gene calls are TRBV9 and TRBJ2-2; 8 bases line up with TRBD1. This CDR3 has 14 amino acids. Germline V gene lookup returns CDR1 SGDLS and CDR2 YYNGEE. V lost 3 bases and J lost 5; bases outside the gene matches: 3. The variable domain in full, completed from reference TRBV9 and TRBJ2-2, reads DSGVTQTPKHLITATGQRVTLRCSPRSGDLSVYWYQQSLDQGLQFLIQYYNGEERAKGNILERFSAQQFPDLHSELNLSSLELGDSALYFCASSGTGRTGELFFGEGSRLTVL.

The chain joins TRBV7-2 to TRBJ2-5; 12 bases match TRBD2. The CDR3 is 16 residues long. The germline gives CDR1 SGHTA, CDR2 FQGNSA. V shed 5 bases, J shed 5 bases, and the junction held 9 bases outside the gene matches. The CDR3 reads CASSPQTSGGYETQYF. The CDR3 bases are TGTGCCAGCAGCCCCCAGACTAGCGGGGGCTATGAGACCCAGTACTTC.

There are many counts of this clonotype. The chain employs TRBV6-5 and TRBJ2-5; no reliable D call. This CDR3 has 14 residues. Germline V gene data show CDR1 as MNHEY and CDR2 as SVGAGI. V lost 0 bases, J lost 1 base, and 6 bases lay in between. DNA of the CDR3: TGTGCCAGCAGTTACTCGACCCTCCAAGAGACCCAGTACTTC. This sequence encodes CASSYSTLQETQYF.

A few counts support this clonotype. The chain uses TRBV5-1 and TRBJ1-4; D not certain. From germline, CDR1 is SGHRS and CDR2 YFSETQ. The CDR3 sequence is 16 residues long. V was pared by 0 bases and J by 2 bases, with 11 bases between. The CDR3 region is CASSLAVASTNEKLFF. The CDR3 DNA sequence: TGCGCCAGCAGCTTGGCCGTGGCGTCGACTAATGAAAAACTGTTTTTT. Filled out from reference TRBV5-1 and TRBJ1-4, the complete variable domain reads KAGVTQTPRYLIKTRGQQVTLSCSPISGHRSVSWYQQTPGQGLQFLFEYFSETQRNKGNFPGRFSGRQFSNSRSEMNVSTLELGDSALYLCASSLAVASTNEKLFFGSGTQLSVL.

This chain connects TRBV6-2 or TRBV6-3 to TRBJ1-5; no clear D gene. V lost 2 bases and J 8 bases, leaving 10 bases between the germline ends. The CDR3 has 13 residues. The germline gives CDR1 MNHEY, CDR2 SVGEGT. CDR3: CASSYRVNKPQHF. CDR3 coding DNA: TGTGCCAGCAGTTACAGGGTAAATAAGCCCCAGCATTTT.

This clonotype was observed many times. The V call is TRBV4-3, the J call TRBJ2-5, with 7 bases lining up with TRBD2. Unmatched junction bases numbered 4, after V lost 6 bases and J lost 0 bases. Germline V gene lookup returns CDR1 LGHNA and CDR2 YSLEER. The length of the CDR3 is 14 residues. CDR3: CASRAGLHQETQYF. In nucleotides, the CDR3 is TGCGCCAGCAGAGCGGGACTGCACCAAGAGACCCAGTACTTC.

As regards this clonotype: Germline is not matched at one junction end, which may reflect a read error. As DNA, the CDR3 is TGTGCCAGCAGCCCCGGGACAGGGTACACAGATACGCAGTATTTT. This gives the protein CASSPGTGYTDTQYF. The chain is built from TRBV5-1 and TRBJ2-3, with 9 bases aligning to TRBD1. The CDR3 spans 15 residues. Germline CDR1 and CDR2: SGHRS and YFSETQ.

The chain joins TRBV7-8 to TRBJ2-5; 8 bases are a match to TRBD1. The germline gives CDR1 SGHVS, CDR2 FQNEAQ. The CDR3 is 17 residues long. The junction had 17 bases not matched to a gene; V was cut back by 4 bases and J by 7 bases. CDR3 amino acids: CASSSIRRQGPPGTQYF. DNA of the CDR3: TGTGCCAGCAGCTCGATTCGACGACAGGGGCCACCAGGGACCCAGTACTTC.

This clonotype was detected only a few times. The genes are TRBV5-1 and TRBJ1-2, with 8 bases that match TRBD1. V trimming: 4 bases; J trimming: 6 bases; junction bases outside the gene matches: 11. The CDR3 contains 15 residues. Germline V gene lookup returns CDR1 SGHRS and CDR2 YFSETQ. This chain's CDR3 is CASSPTGGEYDGYTF. Written as DNA, the CDR3 is TGCGCCAGCAGCCCCACAGGGGGGGAGTACGATGGCTACACCTTC. The whole variable domain, remainder taken from reference TRBV5-1 and TRBJ1-2, is KAGVTQTPRYLIKTRGQQVTLSCSPISGHRSVSWYQQTPGQGLQFLFEYFSETQRNKGNFPGRFSGRQFSNSRSEMNVSTLELGDSALYLCASSPTGGEYDGYTFGSGTRLTVV.

This clonotype showed up just a few times. The V call is TRBV6-5, the J call TRBJ1-2; 10 bases map to TRBD1. V lost 6 bases to trimming and J lost 7 bases; unmatched junction nucleotides: 8. The CDR3 totals 14 residues. Germline CDR1 and CDR2: MNHEY and SVGAGI. CDR3 sequence reads: CASSKTDRGAGYTF. In DNA, the CDR3 is TGTGCCAGCAGCAAAACGGACAGGGGGGCTGGCTACACCTTC.

The chain uses TRBV20-1 and TRBJ1-5; D is perhaps TRBD1 (6 bases). V shed 0 bases and J shed 7 bases, with 25 bases lying between them. CDR1 and CDR2 from the germline V gene are DFQATT and SNEGSKA (reference sequence). CDR3 length: 18 residues. CDR3 bases: TGCAGTGCTAGAGATGATGCGGGCCGGGGGCAGGCTAGACAGCCCCAGCATTTT. This translates into CSARDDAGRGQARQPQHF.

The chain is built from TRBV19 and TRBJ2-7; D may correspond to TRBD1 or TRBD2 (5 bases each). The DNA end favors TRBJ2-5, so the J call may be wrong. Germline loops: CDR1 LNHDA, CDR2 SQIVND (reference sequence). This CDR3 contains 15 residues. The chain's CDR3 is CASIPIAGKGQTQYF. The CDR3 region has the DNA TGTGCCAGTATCCCGATCGCAGGGAAGGGACAGACCCAGTACTTC.

The chain combines TRBV20-1 with TRBJ2-3; a weak D match, TRBD2 (6 bases). The CDR3 covers 14 residues. The germline V gene has CDR1 DFQATT and CDR2 SNEGSKA (reference sequence). The V end was cut by 6 bases, the J end by 1 base, with 14 bases between. CDR3 nucleotides: TGCAGTGCCACCCCAACGGGGGGCACAGATACGCAGTATTTT. This translates into CSATPTGGTDTQYF.

This clonotype was seen more than once but under ten times. The genes are TRBV7-9 and TRBJ2-4; 10 nucleotides match TRBD1. Gene TRBJ2-7 matches the end of the DNA better, so the J call may be wrong. The germline CDR1 and CDR2 sequences are SEHNR and FQNEAQ (reference sequence). The CDR3 extends over 15 amino acids. CDR3 DNA sequence: TGTGCCAGCAGCTCGCGACAGGGGGCGTCACGCGAGCAGTACTTC. Translated: CASSSRQGASREQYF.

The rearrangement uses TRBV6-1 and TRBJ2-3, with 9 bases matching TRBD1. CDR1 and CDR2 from the germline V gene are MNHNS and SASEGT. This CDR3 contains 14 residues. With V trimmed by 4 bases and J by 6 bases, 5 bases remained unmatched. Here the CDR3 reads CASSGLTGGDTQYF. CDR3 nucleotide sequence: TGTGCCAGCAGTGGCTTGACAGGGGGGGATACGCAGTATTTT.

The gene calls are TRBV4-3 and TRBJ2-4; the match to TRBD1 covers 10 bases. V trimming: 1 base; J trimming: 0 bases; junction bases outside the gene matches: 0. CDR1 is LGHNA, CDR2 YSLEER, per germline. The CDR3 loop spans 16 amino acids. The CDR3 reads CASSQGTGGAKNIQYF. The CDR3 nucleotides are TGCGCCAGCAGCCAAGGGACAGGGGGAGCCAAAAACATTCAGTACTTC.

This clonotype was detected once. A read error may account for a junction end that differs from germline. The rearrangement joins TRBV25-1 to TRBJ1-2, with 7 bases matching TRBD1. The CDR3 spans 15 residues. CDR1 and CDR2 from the germline V gene are MGHDK and SYGVNS. CDR3 DNA sequence: TGTACCAGCTCTTCTACTGGGGGACAGAATTATGGCTACACCTTC. It translates to CTSSSTGGQNYGYTF.

The CDR3 reads CSTGFQPQHF. CDR3 nucleotides: TGCAGCACAGGGTTTCAGCCCCAGCATTTT. The chain carries TRBV20-1 and TRBJ1-5, with a tentative D call TRBD1 (6 bases). Germline CDR1 is DFQATT and CDR2 is SNEGSKA (reference sequence). There are 10 residues in the CDR3.

This chain connects TRBV5-1 to TRBJ2-5; 7 nucleotides line up with TRBD1. CDR1 and CDR2 (germline): SGHRS, YFSETQ. The CDR3 is 16 amino acids. The junction had 9 bases not matched to a gene; V was cut back by 0 bases and J by 4 bases. The CDR3 bases are TGCGCCAGCAGCTTGGAAGGGGGCGGGTTTGGAGAGACCCAGTACTTC. It yields the protein CASSLEGGGFGETQYF.